Listed below are T cell receptor beta chains from one sample, sequenced in a study of CD8 T cells in Susac syndrome. TCRdb itself ran the immunoSEQ multiplex PCR reads through MiXCR, one entry per CDR3 protein. The sample lists about 120,000 distinct CDR3 sequences, 94% occurring once. The specimen was CD4+ T cells from PBMCs. Receptors originate from a human donor in good health. Both conserved end residues are part of each CDR3. D genes are given only for firm matches. Some rows mark clone size as missing; the rest say once, few, many or name a class of expanded clone.

length	size	D	V	J	DNA	CDR3
14	.	.	TRBV25-1	TRBJ2-7	TGTGCCAGCAGTCCTCAGGTGGCGAACTACGAGCAGTACTTC	CASSPQVANYEQYF
14	.	TRBD1	TRBV6-6	TRBJ1-6	TGTGCCAGCAGTTACGTACAGGGGAATTCACCCCTCCACTTT	CASSYVQGNSPLHF
13	.	.	TRBV18	TRBJ1-1	TGTGCCAGCTCACCCGGACCAGGCGTTGAAGCTTTCTTT	CASSPGPGVEAFF
15	.	.	TRBV11-2	TRBJ2-5	TGTGCCAGCAGCCCGCGCGCCGGCTACCAAGAGACCCAGTACTTC	CASSPRAGYQETQYF
17	.	TRBD2	TRBV24-1	TRBJ2-2	TGTGCCACCAGTCCACTAGCGGGAGGGCCGGCCACCGGGGAGCTGTTTTTT	CATSPLAGGPATGELFF
13	.	.	TRBV6-4	TRBJ2-4	TGTGCCAGCAGGCCAGACGGAGAAAACATTCAGTACTTC	CASRPDGENIQYF
12	.	.	TRBV10-3	TRBJ1-6	TGTGCCGTATCAGATCCGGAGTCACCCCTCCACTTT	CAVSDPESPLHF
12	.	.	TRBV30	TRBJ1-2	TGTGCCTGGAGTTCGATGTATAATGGCTACACCTTC	CAWSSMYNGYTF
14	.	TRBD2	TRBV27	TRBJ2-5	TGTGCCAGTGGGACTAGCGGGAGGCGGGAGACCCAGTACTTC	CASGTSGRRETQYF
15	.	TRBD1	TRBV7-8	TRBJ2-7	TGTGCCAGCAGCTTAGGGGACAGGGGGGCCTACGAGCAGTACTTC	CASSLGDRGAYEQYF
15	.	TRBD1	TRBV20-1	TRBJ2-7	TGCAGTGCTAGAGTTCCCGGGACAGGGGGCACCGAGCAGTACTTC	CSARVPGTGGTEQYF
13	.	.	TRBV5-1	TRBJ1-1	TGCGCCAGCAGCTTGCCGGCAGGGACTGAAGCTTTCTTT	CASSLPAGTEAFF
12	.	.	TRBV20-1	TRBJ2-3	TGCAGTCCTCGGACTGCCACAGATACGCAGTATTTT	CSPRTATDTQYF
13	.	.	TRBV7-2	TRBJ2-2	TGTGCCAGCAGCGCTAGAAACACCGGGGAGCTGTTTTTT	CASSARNTGELFF
13	.	.	TRBV20-1	TRBJ2-5	TGCAGTGCTAGAGTTGGAGGGGGGGAGACCCAGTACTTC	CSARVGGGETQYF
15	.	TRBD1	TRBV7-8	TRBJ2-1	TGTGCCAGCAGCCCATCTGGACAGGGGGCATATGAGCAGTTCTTC	CASSPSGQGAYEQFF
16	.	.	TRBV19	TRBJ1-5	TGTGCCAGTAGTACCCGAGGGCCCGATAGCAATCAGCCCCAGCATTTT	CASSTRGPDSNQPQHF
14	.	TRBD2	TRBV12-3/TRBV12-4	TRBJ2-7	TGTGCCAGCAGTTTAAGCGGGAGGAGGGCCGAGCAGTACTTC	CASSLSGRRAEQYF
15	.	TRBD2	TRBV12-3/TRBV12-4	TRBJ2-1	TGTGCCAGCAGTTCGATTAGCGGGATATACAATGAGCAGTTCTTC	CASSSISGIYNEQFF
14	.	.	TRBV3-1	TRBJ1-4	TGTGCCAGCAGCCAACTCGGGACTAATGAAAAACTGTTTTTT	CASSQLGTNEKLFF
16	.	.	TRBV5-1	TRBJ2-1	TGCGCCAGCAGCTTGGTCTTAGCGGTCGGAGACAATGAGCAGTTCTTC	CASSLVLAVGDNEQFF
14	.	TRBD1	TRBV5-1	TRBJ2-7	TGCGCCAGCAGCAACCGACAGGGGGCGGACGAGCAGTACTTC	CASSNRQGADEQYF
16	.	.	TRBV19	TRBJ1-5	TGTGCCAGTCCCCGAGGGACCGGGTGTGGCAATCAGCCCCAGCATTTT	CASPRGTGCGNQPQHF
16	.	TRBD2	TRBV19	TRBJ2-1	TGTGCCAGTAGACCTTCTCCCAAGAGCGGGGGTGCTGAGCAGTTCTTC	CASRPSPKSGGAEQFF
14	.	.	TRBV28	TRBJ2-1	TGTGCCAGCAGTTTCGGACAGTTCTACAATGAGCAGTTCTTC	CASSFGQFYNEQFF
15	once	TRBD2	TRBV7-2	TRBJ2-1	TGTGCCAGCAGCTTCTCCAGCGGGAGTTACAATGAGCAGTTCTTC	CASSFSSGSYNEQFF
13	.	.	TRBV19	TRBJ1-2	TGTGCCAGTAGTAAGACTGGACGCTATGGCTACACCTTC	CASSKTGRYGYTF
14	.	.	TRBV7-2	TRBJ2-7	TGTGCCAGCAGCTTGGGTCGGGGGCTCGGCGAGCAGTACTTC	CASSLGRGLGEQYF
15	few	.	TRBV7-9	TRBJ2-1	TGTGCCAGCAGAGGACTGGGGAGCTCCTACAATGAGCAGTTCTTC	CASRGLGSSYNEQFF
14	.	.	TRBV13	TRBJ2-7	TGTGCCAGCAGCTCCTGGACAGAGGGGAAGGAGCAGTACTTC	CASSSWTEGKEQYF
11	once	.	TRBV19	TRBJ1-1	TGTGCCAGTAGTATGAACACTGAAGCTTTCTTT	CASSMNTEAFF
12	once	.	TRBV7-2	TRBJ2-5	TGTGCCAGCAGCCCCCGCCCAGAGACCCAGTACTTC	CASSPRPETQYF
13	.	.	TRBV24-1	TRBJ2-2	TGTGCCACCAGTGATTTATGGATCGGGGAGCTGTTTTTT	CATSDLWIGELFF
21	.	TRBD2	TRBV10-3	TRBJ2-1	TGTGCCATCAGTGGTTCTCAGGGCTACGACTCCAGCGGGAGAGTCTACAATGAGCAGTTCTTC	CAISGSQGYDSSGRVYNEQFF
16	.	.	TRBV4-3	TRBJ2-3	TGCGCCAGCAGCCAAGGCGAATGGGGCGGCACAGATACGCAGTATTTT	CASSQGEWGGTDTQYF
14	.	.	TRBV7-3	TRBJ2-7	TGTGCCAGCAGCCCCAATGGGGTTCTAGAGGAGCAGTACTTC	CASSPNGVLEEQYF
12	.	TRBD2	TRBV7-2	TRBJ2-3	TGTGCCAGCAGCTCGGGGGGGGATACGCAGTATTTT	CASSSGGDTQYF
15	once	.	TRBV6-5	TRBJ1-3	TGTGCCAGCAGTCCTAGCCTTGAATCTGGAAACACCATATATTTT	CASSPSLESGNTIYF
16	.	TRBD2	TRBV7-9	TRBJ2-3	TGTGCCAGCAGCCCTCTAGCGGGAAGTTACACAGATACGCAGTATTTT	CASSPLAGSYTDTQYF
16	once	.	TRBV4-2	TRBJ2-6	TGTGCCAGCAGCCAGTCGGTGGATTCTGGGGCCAACGTCCTGACTTTC	CASSQSVDSGANVLTF
13	.	.	TRBV6-4	TRBJ2-3	TGTGCCAGCGGGCGGGACCGGGCAGATACGCAGTATTTT	CASGRDRADTQYF
13	.	.	TRBV19	TRBJ1-3	TGTGCCAGTAGGACTCACCTTGGAAACACCATATATTTT	CASRTHLGNTIYF
16	.	TRBD2	TRBV24-1	TRBJ2-3	TGTGCCACCAGTGATTTCACTAGCGGGAACACAGATACGCAGTATTTT	CATSDFTSGNTDTQYF
16	.	.	TRBV20-1	TRBJ2-3	TGCAGTGCTGAGGATTTTGCGGGGCCTAGCACAGATACGCAGTATTTT	CSAEDFAGPSTDTQYF
17	.	TRBD2	TRBV5-1	TRBJ2-5	TGCGCCAGCAGCCCGGGACTAGCGGGAGGCACCCCGGAGACCCAGTACTTC	CASSPGLAGGTPETQYF
16	.	TRBD1	TRBV3-1	TRBJ2-7	TGTGCCAGCAGCCAAGGGGGGACAGGGGGCTCCTACGAGCAGTACTTC	CASSQGGTGGSYEQYF
16	.	.	TRBV12-3/TRBV12-4	TRBJ2-7	TGTGCCAGCAGTTCTCGGTCAGGAGGGGATTTATACGAGCAGTACTTC	CASSSRSGGDLYEQYF
15	.	.	TRBV5-6	TRBJ2-7	TGTGCCAGCAGCTTCGCAGGGGCTCCTAACTACGAGCAGTACTTC	CASSFAGAPNYEQYF
13	.	.	TRBV28	TRBJ1-5	TGTGCCAGCAATGGAGGAGGCAATCAGCCCCAGCATTTT	CASNGGGNQPQHF
16	.	TRBD2	TRBV4-2	TRBJ2-2	TGTGCCAGCAGCCAACCGCTAGCGGGAGGGTCCGGGGAGCTGTTTTTT	CASSQPLAGGSGELFF
14	.	.	TRBV29-1	TRBJ2-2	TGCAGCGCCCGTGGGCAGACTAACACCGGGGAGCTGTTTTTT	CSARGQTNTGELFF
17	.	TRBD1	TRBV29-1	TRBJ2-4	TGCAGCGTTGAGCGGGACAGGGGTATAGGTGCCAAAAACATTCAGTACTTC	CSVERDRGIGAKNIQYF
14	.	.	TRBV2	TRBJ1-5	TGTGCCAGCAGTTCAGGTGGTTTAGGGCAGCCCCTCCATTTT	CASSSGGLGQPLHF
15	.	TRBD2	TRBV6-2/TRBV6-3	TRBJ2-7	TGTGCCAGCAGTCCCAGGGGACTAGCGGGATACGAGCAGTACTTC	CASSPRGLAGYEQYF
15	once	TRBD1	TRBV5-6	TRBJ1-4	TGTGCCAGCAGCAGCAGGGGGCGCCCGTATGAAAAACTGTTTTTT	CASSSRGRPYEKLFF
15	.	.	TRBV7-2	TRBJ1-5	TGTGCCAGCAGCTTAGAGGCGGGAGGCAATCAGCCCCAGCATTTT	CASSLEAGGNQPQHF
17	.	.	TRBV28	TRBJ2-5	TGTGCCAGCAGTCTCTTATCGCTGACGTCGGGTAAAGAGACCCAGTACTTC	CASSLLSLTSGKETQYF